The TCR beta chain described here comes from a study of cytomegalovirus exposure and HLA in healthy donors. Study-wide context: Earlier findings included some 120 million unique TCR beta sequences obtained from about 180 million T cells. General study points: When analyzed later, a missense DCLRE1C variant was found to be linked to TCR beta V- and J-gene trimming.

For this clone: Antigen unknown.

PCR employed 60 Vbeta and 13 Jbeta primers. Method: immunoSEQ multiplex PCR; TCRdb's copy keeps in-frame clones and lacks some. The data show about 82,000 clones, 70% to 85% seen once. There are 15 residues in the CDR3. CDR1 is SNHLY and CDR2 is FYNNEI in the germline V gene. V gave up 6 bases and J gave up 4 bases; unmatched junction bases: 8. What was sequenced was PBMCs. This chain joins TRBV2 and TRBJ2-1, with 8 positions matching TRBD2. The receptor was derived from a man aged 60-69 years in good health and CMV-seronegative. This CDR3 is CASRPSQRGYNEQFF. In DNA form, the CDR3 reads TGTGCCAGCAGGCCTAGCCAGCGGGGGTACAATGAGCAGTTCTTC.